This entry describes one T cell receptor (beta chain). This sample stems from a study of OX40 agonist ivuxolimab in advanced cancers. Some clones are missing from TCRdb's copy, which holds only in-frame ones; the method was immunoSEQ multiplex PCR. The sample records approximately 25,000 clones, approximately 80% being singletons. Germline V CDR1 and CDR2: SNHLY, FYNNEI. J gave up 2 bases and V 5 bases, and 2 bases lay outside the gene matches. This CDR3 is built from 15 residues. This clonotype was sampled from an adult with an advanced solid tumor such as melanoma, head and neck, liver or kidney cancer. Here the sequenced sample was CD4+ or CD8+ T cells sorted from blood, taken in a trial of the OX40 agonist ivuxolimab. The chain recombines TRBV2 with TRBJ2-1; TRBD1 agrees at 11 bases. In DNA form, the CDR3 reads TGTGCCAGCAGTCCGGGACAGGGGGCCTACAATGAGCAGTTCTTC. It specifies CASSPGQGAYNEQFF. The whole variable domain, filled in from reference TRBV2 and TRBJ2-1, reads EPEVTQTPSHQVTQMGQEVILRCVPISNHLYFYWYRQILGQKVEFLVSFYNNEISEKSEIFDDQFSVERPDGSNFTLKIRSTKLEDSAMYFCASSPGQGAYNEQFFGPGTRLTVL.